The rows below give T cell receptor beta chains drawn from one sample of a study of blood T cell repertoires in COVID-19. Method: immunoSEQ multiplex PCR; TCRdb's copy keeps in-frame clones and lacks some. The sample has approximately 40,000 clones; about 85% are singletons. Sequencing input: peripheral blood. The source of these receptors is a woman of 80 years or more in a cohort sampled during active or convalescent COVID-19. Each CDR3 is given with its conserved first and last residue. Size values are once, few and many counts, or a class for expanded clones, and some rows have none.

few	TRBJ2-5	TRBV29-1	CSVTTLQGPGETQYF
once	TRBJ2-1	TRBV18	CASSPGASSYNEQFF
.	TRBJ2-1	TRBV5-4	CASSLGERREQFF
.	TRBJ2-1	TRBV18	CASSPPNHNRGGNEQFF
.	TRBJ2-5	TRBV3-1/TRBV3-2	CASSPRGLAGPQETQYF
.	TRBJ1-2	TRBV11-3	CASSSDNRGGYGYTF
.	TRBJ2-2	TRBV24-1	CATSDPGRAGELFF
.	TRBJ2-1	TRBV12-3/TRBV12-4	CASSRTTSQFF
.	TRBJ2-7	TRBV5-1	CASSGGGTGAYEQYF
.	TRBJ2-7	TRBV11-3	CASSSRGSYEQYF
.	TRBJ1-2	TRBV6-2/TRBV6-3	CASSETGNYGYTF
.	TRBJ2-3	TRBV6-1	CASSELWGGRDTQYF
.	TRBJ2-2	TRBV19	CASSSRIAGGGTNTGELFF
.	TRBJ1-2	TRBV29-1	CSGVGVPPYGYTF
.	TRBJ2-2	TRBV2	CASSDRGGELFF
.	TRBJ2-1	TRBV7-9	CASTITGEKQFF
once	TRBJ2-1	TRBV5-1	CASSLVLAGEDEQFF
.	TRBJ2-1	TRBV7-3	CASSVAASSYNEQFF
few	TRBJ2-1	TRBV10-3	CAISESTSGTNNEQFF
.	TRBJ1-1	TRBV7-2	CASSHSYWGGDTEAFF
.	TRBJ2-5	TRBV7-2	CASSLGGGHGETQYF
.	TRBJ2-1	TRBV5-1	CASSLDGGVYNEQFF
.	TRBJ2-7	TRBV11-2	CASANRYQGAWEQYF
.	TRBJ1-3	TRBV28	CASKGTGGNSGNTIYF
.	TRBJ2-7	TRBV19	CASSTWAGGPYEQYF
.	TRBJ1-4	TRBV18	CASSQDRNPPNEKLFF
.	TRBJ1-1	TRBV4-2	CASSQHLGQVGEAFF
.	TRBJ2-7	TRBV3-1/TRBV3-2	CASSPGGGRTSEQYF
.	TRBJ2-5	TRBV7-6	CASSLIGLAGDKKTQYF
.	TRBJ2-7	TRBV11-3	CASSLAGLAGAYEQYF
.	TRBJ1-5	TRBV5-1	CASSLEGSNNQPQHF
.	TRBJ2-1	TRBV7-2	CASSLSGSGYNEQFF
.	TRBJ2-3	TRBV6-5	CASSYAIQSTDTQYF
few	TRBJ2-7	TRBV6-4	CASSDSGRLLSYEQYF
.	TRBJ1-1	TRBV6-2/TRBV6-3	CASSYSFSTKNTEAFF
.	TRBJ1-6	TRBV6-5	CASSYSRPPGSPLHF
once	TRBJ2-1	TRBV11-3	CASSPVSGHYNEQFF
once	TRBJ1-1	TRBV6-2/TRBV6-3	CASSTENTEAFF
.	TRBJ2-3	TRBV12-3/TRBV12-4	CASSRLADTQYF
.	TRBJ2-5	TRBV19	CASSEGQGVETQYF
.	TRBJ2-7	TRBV11-3	CASSLGGTGGYEQYF
.	TRBJ2-1	TRBV5-1	CASSLSASETTEQFF
.	TRBJ2-1	TRBV5-1	CASRQVRRAGYNEQFF
.	TRBJ1-3	TRBV7-8	CASSPRGNSGNTIYF
.	TRBJ2-7	TRBV2	CASKTPAQGHEQYF
.	TRBJ2-7	TRBV3-1/TRBV3-2	CASSHQSVGQPYEEQYF
.	TRBJ2-3	TRBV7-9	CASSFSGRTDTQYF
.	TRBJ1-2	TRBV18	CASSPRGGDRSGGYTF
.	TRBJ2-7	TRBV13	CASSYNIVRGGDEQYF
.	TRBJ2-2	TRBV15	CATSRSGTGLTGELFF
.	TRBJ1-2	TRBV2	CASSATGDVAGYTF